The sequence of this T cell receptor (beta chain) was determined in a study of T-cell reconstitution after alpha-beta-depleted transplantation in children. Unique molecular identifiers were used in preparing the TCRbeta library. Each CDR3 protein gets one entry after TCRdb re-called the PCR reads with MiXCR. The table shows some 500,000 distinct CDR3 sequences, with approximately 20% occurring only once. The starting material was PBMCs from the stem cell graft donor, obtained from the stem cell graft. This TCR derives from a human donor who donated a stem cell graft to a child with acute lymphoblastic leukemia.

As DNA, the CDR3 is TGCGCCAGCAGCCAAGGACTAGCGGGAGGAGGGCAAGAGACCCAGTACTTC. Encoded protein: CASSQGLAGGGQETQYF. The V and J genes are TRBV4-1 and TRBJ2-5, with 13 bases aligning to TRBD2. CDR1 is MGHRA, CDR2 YSYEKL, per germline. J lost 2 bases, V lost 1 base, and 4 bases had no gene match. CDR3 length equals 17 residues.